This record covers a single T cell receptor beta chain. This clonotype was observed once. It has no known antigen specificity. It has no much larger one-base neighbor in the sample; base qualities were not kept. One read alone makes for weak evidence. The data were taken from a study of T cell repertoires in cytomegalovirus infection (dated by TCRdb to the late 2010s). Turning to the overall study: The peptide stimulations were aimed at well-studied HLA-B-restricted epitopes as well as recently identified HLA-C-restricted CMV epitopes, whose presentation resists viral immunomodulation. Because public TCR beta signatures pointed to carriage of CMV infection together with the matching HLA type, the HLA type of each donor mattered for the analysis. The research as a whole found: The ex vivo response was dominated by HLA-C-restricted CMV-specific TCR beta clonotypes, and the single most frequent clonotype in two of eight donors was supplied by these HLA-C-restricted clonotypes. In both this cohort and an independent roughly 400-donor cohort, the cumulative frequency of public TCR beta family members distinguished carriers of CMV infection plus the relevant HLA type.

Interpreted using the paper, the treatment or condition label stands for: in vitro stimulation with specific CMV peptide epitopes to enrich CMV-specific T cells. Sequenced using an Illumina HiSeq 1500. TCRdb applied fastp at Q25 and MiXCR to the public reads, then kept only in-frame beta chains. When rows share a CDR3 protein, they turn into one entry using the most common DNA and genes. Within this sample are hundreds of thousands of distinct CDR3 sequences, with 30% to 40% of them counted one time only. The ten largest clones add up to about an eighth of the sample. The origin of this receptor is a human donor in good health (CMV status not recorded). Some clones in this sample may be carry-over from other donors' samples. Sequenced here: cultured CD8+ T cells from PBMCs, sampled from culture after CMV antigen stimulation.

The sequence in DNA is TGTGCCAGCAGCGTAGCTTCGTCATCCTCCTACAATGAGCAGTTCTTC. Translated, this gives CASSVASSSSYNEQFF. The chain uses TRBV9 and TRBJ2-1; the D gene is not confidently resolved. Via the germline V gene, CDR1 is SGDLS and CDR2 YYNGEE. V loses 0 bases, J loses 0 bases, and the germline ends lie 10 bases apart. From its cysteine to its phenylalanine, the CDR3 spans 16 amino acids. Solely the CDR3 DNA is kept, with 48 bases framed from the first base.